A single sample gave rise to the 9 T cell receptor beta chains below, sequenced in a study of tumor and adjacent non-tumor tissue in lung cancer. RNA was extracted from bulk tissue without any cell sorting. The library came from three nested PCR rounds adapted from ARM-PCR protocols. TCRdb independently ran MiXCR on the multiplex PCR reads; one entry per CDR3 protein. The sample yields approximately 110,000 distinct CDR3 sequences, roughly 80% seen once. Sequencing used lung tumor tissue. The receptors come from a woman aged 60 to 75 with non-small cell lung cancer.

Details on this clonotype: The junction shows a germline mismatch at one end, possibly a read error. The CDR3 DNA reads TGCAGTGAAGGCCGACTAGCGGGCTACCAAGAGACCCTGCACTTC. Amino acid sequence: CSEGRLAGYQETLHF. The genes are TRBV20-1 and TRBJ2-5; 10 bases are shared with TRBD2. Germline V gene data show CDR1 as DFQATT and CDR2 as SNEGSKA (reference sequence). The CDR3 length is 15 residues.

Points on this clonotype: A clone one base away is much larger, so this may be a read error. This sequence joins TRBV29-1 and TRBJ2-7; the D call may be TRBD1 or TRBD2 (6 bases each). The V end lost 7 bases, the J end lost 7 bases, and 20 bases lay between the germline ends. The CDR3 contains 13 residues. The germline CDR1 and CDR2 sequences are SQVTM and ANQGSEA. The CDR3 region has the DNA TGCAGCGCGGGGGACAACCCGTCGAGAGAGCAGTACTTC. Encoded protein: CSAGDNPSREQYF.

Notes on this clonotype: A much larger clone is a single base away; this may be a read error. This chain joins TRBV20-1 and TRBJ1-1, with D possibly TRBD1 on 6 matching bases. CDR3 size: 15 residues. Germline V gene sequence: CDR1 DFQATT, CDR2 SNEGSKA (reference sequence). This CDR3 reads CTAGDRQVGSTEAFF. The CDR3 nucleotides are TGCACTGCTGGAGATAGACAGGTCGGGAGCACTGAAGCTTTCTTT.

V is TRBV28 and J is TRBJ1-6; D remains ambiguous. This CDR3 contains 18 residues. Germline CDR1 is MDHEN and CDR2 is SYDVKM. Trimming took off 9 bases at V and 0 bases at J, with 21 bases between the two ends. CDR3: CARSLRGLSSSYNSPLHF. CDR3 DNA: TGTGCCAGGAGCCTCCGGGGTCTATCGAGCTCCTATAATTCACCCCTCCACTTT.

V is TRBV11-2 and J is TRBJ2-2; D is unresolved. Germline CDR1 and CDR2: SGHAT and FQNNGV. V shed 1 base and J shed 7 bases, with 16 bases lying between them. This CDR3 comprises 16 residues. DNA of the CDR3: TGTGCCAGCAGCTTAGTTCCAGGCAGGTACAGCGGGGAGCTGTTTTTT. Residues: CASSLVPGRYSGELFF.

In regard to this clonotype: An end of the junction differs from the germline gene, which may be a read error. V usage is TRBV11-2 and J usage is TRBJ2-3, with TRBD1 as a possible D gene (5 bases). Germline-derived CDR1 and CDR2 are SGHAT and FQNNGV. This CDR3 is built from 15 residues. CDR3 residues: CASGATVTATGTQYF. The CDR3 DNA reads TGTGCCAGCGGCGCCACCGTGACGGCCACAGGTACGCAGTATTTT.

This clonotype was counted a few times. The CDR3 region has the DNA TGTGTCAGTAGCTTAATTGGGCCGCCGGGACGGATGAGCACTGAAGCTTTCTTT. It codes for CVSSLIGPPGRMSTEAFF. J is TRBJ1-1 and V is TRBV11-3, with TRBD1 as a possible D gene (5 bases). CDR1 is SGHNT, CDR2 YENEEA, per germline. The CDR3 runs 18 residues.

Turning to this clonotype: A read error may explain this, as a much larger clone is one base away. This chain uses TRBV4-2 with TRBJ1-1, with 8 bases identical to TRBD1. The CDR3 is made up of 20 amino acids. CDR1 LGHNA and CDR2 YNFKEQ come from the germline V gene. The trim removed 1 base at V and 0 bases at J, leaving 16 bases unmatched. CDR3 in DNA: TGTGCCAGCAGCCAAGGAGGGCTAATAGACAGGGGAGGGCTGAACACTGAAGCTTTCTTT. Translation: CASSQGGLIDRGGLNTEAFF.

Comments on this clonotype: A much larger clonotype is one base distant, so this may be a read error. The chain uses TRBV6-5 and TRBJ1-5; possibly TRBD1 for D (6 bases). Germline V gene sequence: CDR1 MNHEY, CDR2 SVGAGI. This CDR3 is built from 18 residues. The V end was cut by 10 bases, the J end by 2 bases, with 27 bases between. The CDR3 DNA is TGTGCCAACAGGCCTCTTCGGGGGGGGCTAGATCGCAATCAGCCCCAGCATTTT. Protein sequence: CANRPLRGGLDRNQPQHF.